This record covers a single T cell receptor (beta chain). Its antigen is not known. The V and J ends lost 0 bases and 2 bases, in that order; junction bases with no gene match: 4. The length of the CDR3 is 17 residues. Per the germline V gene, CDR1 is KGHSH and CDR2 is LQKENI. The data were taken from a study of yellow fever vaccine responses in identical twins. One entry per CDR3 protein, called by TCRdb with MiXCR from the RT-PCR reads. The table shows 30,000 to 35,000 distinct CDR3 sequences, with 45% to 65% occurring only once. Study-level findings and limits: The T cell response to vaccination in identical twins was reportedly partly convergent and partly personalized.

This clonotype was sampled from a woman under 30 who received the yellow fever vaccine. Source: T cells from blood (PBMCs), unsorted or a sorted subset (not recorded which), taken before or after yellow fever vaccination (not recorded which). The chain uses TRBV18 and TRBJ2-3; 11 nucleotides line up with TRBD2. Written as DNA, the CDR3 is TGTGCCAGCTCACCACCGGGACTAGCGGCTGACACAGATACGCAGTATTTT. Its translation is CASSPPGLAADTDTQYF.